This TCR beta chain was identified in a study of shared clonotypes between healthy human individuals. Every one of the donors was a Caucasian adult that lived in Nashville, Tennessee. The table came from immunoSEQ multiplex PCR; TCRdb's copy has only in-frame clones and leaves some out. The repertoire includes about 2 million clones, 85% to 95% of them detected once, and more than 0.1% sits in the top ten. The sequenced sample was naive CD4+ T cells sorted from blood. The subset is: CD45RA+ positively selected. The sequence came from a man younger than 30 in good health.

CDR3 residues: CASSDLAGSNTGELFF. CDR3 in DNA: TGTGCCAGCAGTGACTTAGCGGGGTCGAACACCGGGGAGCTGTTTTTT. V is TRBV6-4 and J is TRBJ2-2; 8 bases agree with TRBD2. There are 16 residues in the CDR3. Germline CDR1 is MRHNA and CDR2 is SNTAGT. Trimming took 1 base from V and 0 from J; bases not matched to a gene: 1.